This T cell receptor beta chain appears in the sequencing data of a study of CD8 T cell repertoires and HIV-1 epitope variants. The overall study: Separate wells received one of Twenty-five Gag or Nef variant peptides. The baseline condition was 1M T cells left uncultured.

Produced via immunoSEQ multiplex PCR; TCRdb's table is partial and in-frame only. Of tens of thousands of clones in the sample, roughly 80% were seen once. The V gene's germline CDR1 is GTSNPN and CDR2 SVGIG (reference sequence). Trimming removed 5 bases at V and 1 base at J, with 8 bases between. The CDR3 sequence is 12 residues long. This clone was found once. This sequence joins TRBV30 and TRBJ1-1; weak D call: TRBD1 (6 bases). The sequence was collected from a male donor with HIV. Input material: uncultured baseline CD8+ T cells from peripheral blood mononuclear cells (PBMCs). CDR3 loop: CAWGQSNTEAFF. The CDR3 DNA reads as TGTGCCTGGGGACAGTCGAACACTGAAGCTTTCTTT.